Listed here is a single TCR beta chain. Its antigen remains unidentified. This entry is derived from a study of cytomegalovirus exposure and HLA in healthy donors. The germline V gene encodes CDR1 SGHAT and CDR2 FQNNGV. This CDR3 has 17 amino acids. Germline trimming cut 2 bases from V and 8 bases from J; bases unmatched to any gene: 8. 60 Vbeta and 13 Jbeta primers were used in PCR. TCRdb's copy holds only in-frame clones and misses some; the assay was immunoSEQ multiplex PCR. The profile shows approximately 210,000 clones, 77% of them singletons. Findings of the study overall: Researchers counted roughly 150 TCR beta chains as cytomegalovirus-associated. Some V segments (TRBV6-2 and TRBV6-3 among them) were excluded as indistinguishable. Earlier analysis found most TCR beta V segments productive about 87% or about 30% of the time. In a later analysis, TCR beta V- and J-gene trimming was associated with a missense DCLRE1C variant.

Material: PBMCs. The sequence was obtained from a young woman in good health and CMV-seropositive. The chain uses TRBV11-2 and TRBJ2-1; 14 bases line up with TRBD2. The CDR3 DNA reads as TGTGCCAGCAGCTTATTGCCCGGGACTAGCGGGAGCGATGAGCAGTTCTTC. It is translated as CASSLLPGTSGSDEQFF.